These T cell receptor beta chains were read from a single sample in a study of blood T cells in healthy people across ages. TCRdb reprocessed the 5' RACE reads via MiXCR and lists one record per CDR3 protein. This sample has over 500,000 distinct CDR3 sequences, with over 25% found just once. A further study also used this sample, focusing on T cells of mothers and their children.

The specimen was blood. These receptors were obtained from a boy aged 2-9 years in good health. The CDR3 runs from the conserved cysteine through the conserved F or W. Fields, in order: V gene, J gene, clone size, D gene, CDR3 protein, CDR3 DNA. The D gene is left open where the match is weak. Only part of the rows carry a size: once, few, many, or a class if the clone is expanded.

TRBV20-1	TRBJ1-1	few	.	CSARANRMNTEAFF	TGCAGTGCTAGAGCAAACAGGATGAACACTGAAGCTTTCTTT
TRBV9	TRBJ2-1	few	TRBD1	CASSVSGQGGDEQFF	TGTGCCAGCAGCGTTTCCGGACAGGGGGGCGATGAGCAGTTCTTC
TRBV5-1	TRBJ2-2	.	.	CASSLSRSGNTGELFF	TGCGCCAGCAGCTTGTCTCGAAGCGGCAACACCGGGGAGCTGTTTTTT
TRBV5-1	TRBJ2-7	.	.	CASSLSSRGEQYF	TGCGCCAGCAGCCTTTCCAGCAGGGGCGAGCAGTACTTC
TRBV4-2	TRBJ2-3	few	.	CASSHLTRGKRVSTDTQYF	TGTGCCAGCAGCCACCTCACCCGGGGGAAGCGGGTTAGCACAGATACGCAGTATTTT
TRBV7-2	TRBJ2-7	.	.	CASSPGVGPYEQYF	TGTGCCAGCAGCCCAGGGGTGGGGCCATACGAGCAGTACTTC
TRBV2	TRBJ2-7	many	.	CASSEGQGVGQYF	TGTGCCAGCAGTGAAGGCCAGGGCGTTGGGCAGTACTTC
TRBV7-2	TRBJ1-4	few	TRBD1	CASSSTWDREKLFF	TGTGCCAGCAGTTCTACCTGGGACAGAGAAAAACTGTTTTTT
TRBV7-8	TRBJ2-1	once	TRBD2	CASSLTTLAGGYNEQFF	TGTGCCAGCAGCTTAACGACCCTAGCGGGGGGCTACAATGAGCAGTTCTTC
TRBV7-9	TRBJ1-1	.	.	CASSLYGEFNTEAFF	TGTGCCAGCAGCTTATATGGGGAATTCAACACTGAAGCTTTCTTT
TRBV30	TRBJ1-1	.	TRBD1	CAWRAGGLNTEAFF	TGTGCCTGGAGGGCAGGGGGCCTGAACACTGAAGCTTTCTTT
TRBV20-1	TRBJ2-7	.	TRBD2	CSARDLAGDYYEQYF	TGCAGTGCTAGGGACTTAGCGGGGGACTACTACGAGCAGTACTTC